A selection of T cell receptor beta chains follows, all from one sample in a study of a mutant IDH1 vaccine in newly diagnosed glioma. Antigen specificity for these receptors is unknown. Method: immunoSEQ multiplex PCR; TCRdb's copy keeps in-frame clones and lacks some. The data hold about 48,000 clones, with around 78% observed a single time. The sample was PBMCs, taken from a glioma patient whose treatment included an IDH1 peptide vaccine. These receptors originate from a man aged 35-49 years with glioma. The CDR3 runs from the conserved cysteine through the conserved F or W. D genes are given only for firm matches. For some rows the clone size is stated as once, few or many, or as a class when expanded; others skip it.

TGTGCCAGCAGCTTAGGAGGACAAAATGGCTACACCTTC,CASSLGGQNGYTF,NA,NA,TRBV7-8,TRBJ1-2
TGTGCCAGCAGCAGGACTGCCACTGGGGCCAACGTCCTGACTTTC,CASSRTATGANVLTF,NA,NA,TRBV7-2,TRBJ2-6
TGTGCCAGTAGTATTTTCGGGACATCGAAATATAGCAATCAGCCCCAGCATTTT,CASSIFGTSKYSNQPQHF,NA,NA,TRBV19,TRBJ1-5
TGTGCCAGCAGCTCTCTGACAGGGGTTGTGACCCAGTACTTC,CASSSLTGVVTQYF,NA,TRBD1,TRBV7-2,TRBJ2-5
TGTGCCAGCTCACTACCGGGGGGCTATGGCTACACCTTC,CASSLPGGYGYTF,NA,NA,TRBV18,TRBJ1-2
TGTGCCAGCAGCCCCGGCGAGAGGGATGAAAAACTGTTTTTT,CASSPGERDEKLFF,once,NA,TRBV13,TRBJ1-4
TGTGCCAGCAGCTTAAATCTGGGGTCCTCGACCTACGAGCAGTACTTC,CASSLNLGSSTYEQYF,NA,NA,TRBV7-2,TRBJ2-7
TGTGCCAGCAGTTCCCCCGGGGACCCTAGGGGCACTGAAGCTTTCTTT,CASSSPGDPRGTEAFF,NA,NA,TRBV28,TRBJ1-1
TGTGCCAGCAGCTTGGTGGCAGGGGGGCACTATGGCTACACCTTC,CASSLVAGGHYGYTF,NA,TRBD1,TRBV5-6,TRBJ1-2
TGTGCCAGCAGCTTGGGGAGGGTTAATCAGCCCCAGCATTTT,CASSLGRVNQPQHF,NA,NA,TRBV5-8,TRBJ1-5
TGTGCCTCCAAAGGGGGGAACACTGAAGCTTTCTTT,CASKGGNTEAFF,once,NA,TRBV19,TRBJ1-1
TGTGCCAGCAGCACATTCCAGGGAGGGACTGAAGCTTTCTTT,CASSTFQGGTEAFF,few,NA,TRBV9,TRBJ1-1
TGTGCCAGCAGCTTAGGGGGCGGGAGTCCGTTGAATGAGCAGTTCTTC,CASSLGGGSPLNEQFF,NA,TRBD2,TRBV7-2,TRBJ2-1
TGTGCCAGCAGCTTGAGGGGCGGCGAGCAGTACTTC,CASSLRGGEQYF,NA,NA,TRBV5-4,TRBJ2-7
TGTGCCAGCAGCCTTAAAACGGGACAGGCTAGCACAGATACGCAGTATTTT,CASSLKTGQASTDTQYF,NA,TRBD1,TRBV14,TRBJ2-3
TGTGCCAGCAGTGACCGTTCGGGGCGCCTGAGGACTGAAAAACTGTTTTTT,CASSDRSGRLRTEKLFF,few,NA,TRBV6-1,TRBJ1-4
TGTGCCAGCAGTATTTCACAGGGATTCGAGACCCAGTACTTC,CASSISQGFETQYF,NA,NA,TRBV9,TRBJ2-5
TGTGCCTGGAACGTCGGCCGCAACTATGGCTACACCTTC,CAWNVGRNYGYTF,NA,NA,TRBV30,TRBJ1-2
TGTGCCAGCAGCTTGGCCGGGGAGCTGTTTTTT,CASSLAGELFF,NA,NA,TRBV5-4,TRBJ2-2
TGTGCCAGCAGTTCCCAGCCGGGATCCACATACAATGAGCAGTTCTTC,CASSSQPGSTYNEQFF,NA,NA,TRBV13,TRBJ2-1
TGTGCCAGCAGCTTGCTTGTCACTGAAGCTTTCTTT,CASSLLVTEAFF,few,NA,TRBV5-8,TRBJ1-1
TGTGCCTGGAGTCCCGGGACAGGGGCCTGGGAGACCCAGTACTTC,CAWSPGTGAWETQYF,NA,TRBD1,TRBV30,TRBJ2-5
TGCGCCAGCAGCTTGACGCCAACAGGGGAAGGTGGCTACACCTTC,CASSLTPTGEGGYTF,NA,TRBD1,TRBV5-1,TRBJ1-2